This T cell receptor (beta chain) came from a study of shared clonotypes between healthy human individuals. Whole-study findings and limits: About 5% of naive CD4 clonotypes were shared across four donors.

The table came from immunoSEQ multiplex PCR; TCRdb's copy has only in-frame clones and leaves some out. The sample records millions of clones, 90% to 95% being singletons. To note about this clone: Antigen: not known.

This TCR was recovered from a man aged 18 to 35 in good health. Some clones in this sample may be carry-over from other donors' samples. Sequencing was carried out using naive CD4+ T cells from PBMCs. Subset indicated: CD45RA+ positively selected.

CDR3 DNA sequence: TGTGCCAGCAGTATATCGGGCACAGATACGCAGTATTTT. Translation gives CASSISGTDTQYF. This chain connects TRBV9 to TRBJ2-3; no clear D. V shed 5 bases and J shed 1 base, with 8 bases lying between them. Germline lookup yields CDR1 SGDLS and CDR2 YYNGEE. CDR3 length: 13 residues.